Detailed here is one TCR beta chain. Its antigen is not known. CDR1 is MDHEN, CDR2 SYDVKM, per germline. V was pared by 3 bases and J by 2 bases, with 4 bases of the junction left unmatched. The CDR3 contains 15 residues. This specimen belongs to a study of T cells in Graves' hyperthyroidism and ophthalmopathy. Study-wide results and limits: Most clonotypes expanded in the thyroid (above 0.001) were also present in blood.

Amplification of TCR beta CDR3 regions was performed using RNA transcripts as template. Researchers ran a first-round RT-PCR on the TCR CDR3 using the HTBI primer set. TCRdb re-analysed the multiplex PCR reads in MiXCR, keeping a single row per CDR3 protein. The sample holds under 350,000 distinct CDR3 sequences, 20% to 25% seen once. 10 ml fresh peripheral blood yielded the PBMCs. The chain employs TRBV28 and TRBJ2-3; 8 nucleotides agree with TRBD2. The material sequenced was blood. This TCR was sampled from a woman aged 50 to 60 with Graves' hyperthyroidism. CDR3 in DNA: TGTGCCAGCAGTTTCGGGACTAGGCTCACAGATACGCAGTATTTT. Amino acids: CASSFGTRLTDTQYF.